These T cell receptor beta chains were read from a single sample in a study of shared clonotypes between healthy human individuals. The assay was immunoSEQ multiplex PCR, and TCRdb's table has in-frame clones only and misses some. This table holds about 2 million clones, about 95% found once. Input material: naive CD8+ T cells sorted from blood. These receptors originate from a man in his late teens or twenties in good health. The CDR3 runs from the conserved cysteine through the conserved F or W. A D gene is named only where the DNA matches it firmly. A clone size is listed for some rows: how often the clone was seen (once, few, many), or a class if it is expanded.

TRBV28	TRBJ2-2	.	TRBD2	CASSTPREGSPPGELFF	TGTGCCAGCAGCACACCAAGGGAGGGTTCTCCTCCCGGGGAGCTGTTTTTT
TRBV28	TRBJ2-2	.	.	CASSLFRTNTGELFF	TGTGCCAGCAGTTTATTCAGGACGAACACCGGGGAGCTGTTTTTT
TRBV2	TRBJ2-3	.	TRBD2	CASSERLAGLTDTQYF	TGTGCCAGCAGTGAAAGACTAGCGGGGCTCACAGATACGCAGTATTTT
TRBV27	TRBJ1-1	.	TRBD1	CASSLLTGERTEAFF	TGTGCCAGCAGTCTCTTAACAGGGGAGCGCACTGAAGCTTTCTTT
TRBV4-1	TRBJ2-7	once	.	CASSQAGARYEQYF	TGCGCCAGCAGCCAAGCGGGGGCGAGGTACGAGCAGTACTTC
TRBV28	TRBJ2-7	.	TRBD1	CASSQDRVLSEQYF	TGTGCCAGCAGTCAGGACAGGGTACTGAGCGAGCAGTACTTC
TRBV9	TRBJ2-2	.	.	CASPRDTGELFF	TGTGCCAGCCCACGGGACACCGGGGAGCTGTTTTTT
TRBV9	TRBJ1-1	.	.	CASSVTRNTEAFF	TGTGCCAGCAGCGTGACCAGGAACACTGAAGCTTTCTTT
TRBV29-1	TRBJ2-7	.	TRBD1	CSGGTAGHEQYF	TGCAGCGGAGGGACAGCAGGCCACGAGCAGTACTTC
TRBV6-5	TRBJ2-2	once	TRBD2	CASSYGRGGTGELFF	TGTGCCAGCAGTTATGGACGGGGGGGCACCGGGGAGCTGTTTTTT
TRBV11-2	TRBJ2-1	.	.	CASSFSGEQFF	TGTGCCAGCAGCTTCAGTGGTGAGCAGTTCTTC
TRBV28	TRBJ2-7	.	.	CASSWGTPYEQYF	TGTGCCAGCAGTTGGGGGACCCCCTACGAGCAGTACTTC
TRBV11-2	TRBJ1-1	.	.	CASSLAGYLNTEAFF	TGTGCCAGCAGCTTAGCAGGGTATCTGAACACTGAAGCTTTCTTT
TRBV7-9	TRBJ2-7	.	TRBD1	CASARQGALEQYF	TGTGCCAGCGCCAGGCAGGGGGCGCTTGAGCAGTACTTC
TRBV10-3	TRBJ1-6	.	TRBD1	CAISPAGGDSPLHF	TGTGCCATCAGTCCTGCAGGGGGAGATTCACCCCTCCACTTT
TRBV5-1	TRBJ1-2	.	.	CASSLVVGGTTEGYTF	TGCGCCAGCAGCTTGGTGGTTGGGGGGACAACAGAAGGCTACACCTTC
TRBV6-1	TRBJ2-7	.	.	CASSEPLLLPEQYF	TGTGCCAGCAGTGAACCTCTCCTCTTGCCCGAGCAGTACTTC
TRBV27	TRBJ1-1	.	.	CASSLRGAHSNTEAFF	TGTGCCAGCAGTTTAAGGGGGGCGCATTCGAACACTGAAGCTTTCTTT
TRBV7-8	TRBJ2-1	.	.	CASSLGTASGNEQFF	TGTGCCAGCAGCTTAGGGACCGCTAGTGGCAATGAGCAGTTCTTC
TRBV6-1	TRBJ1-5	.	TRBD1	CASSEWGTAYNQPQHF	TGTGCCAGCAGTGAATGGGGGACAGCCTACAATCAGCCCCAGCATTTT
TRBV5-4	TRBJ2-7	.	TRBD2	CASSLGAGGSYEQYF	TGTGCCAGCAGCTTGGGAGCGGGGGGATCCTACGAGCAGTACTTC
TRBV5-1	TRBJ2-7	.	TRBD1	CASLKGRGPYEQYF	TGCGCCAGCCTGAAAGGCAGGGGGCCCTACGAGCAGTACTTC
TRBV27	TRBJ2-5	.	TRBD1	CASTSKYRGRLETQYF	TGTGCCAGCACCTCAAAGTACAGGGGGAGGCTAGAGACCCAGTACTTC
TRBV15	TRBJ1-4	.	.	CATSSPGEGTNEKLFF	TGTGCCACCAGCAGCCCAGGGGAAGGGACTAATGAAAAACTGTTTTTT
TRBV28	TRBJ1-2	.	TRBD1	CASSSWTGRYGYTF	TGTGCCAGCAGTTCCTGGACAGGGCGCTATGGCTACACCTTC
TRBV27	TRBJ2-3	.	.	CASSLGPGLLSQEYF	TGTGCCAGCAGCCTGGGCCCGGGACTCCTATCTCAAGAGTATTTT
TRBV5-6	TRBJ2-7	.	TRBD1	CASSLMGQGAAEQYF	TGTGCCAGCAGCTTGATGGGACAGGGTGCTGCCGAGCAGTACTTC
TRBV5-4	TRBJ1-2	.	TRBD1	CASSPTTGDNYGYTF	TGTGCCAGCAGCCCGACGACAGGGGACAACTATGGCTACACCTTC
TRBV7-9	TRBJ1-5	.	.	CASSFGAVSNQPQHF	TGTGCCAGCAGCTTCGGCGCAGTTAGCAATCAGCCCCAGCATTTT
TRBV29-1	TRBJ2-1	.	.	CSVGERGSYNEQFF	TGCAGCGTTGGAGAGCGAGGCTCCTACAATGAGCAGTTCTTC
TRBV9	TRBJ2-1	.	.	CASSRGYNEQFF	TGTGCCAGCAGCCGGGGTTACAATGAGCAGTTCTTC
TRBV27	TRBJ2-1	.	TRBD1	CASLFKGQGFDEQFF	TGTGCCAGCCTATTCAAAGGACAGGGGTTTGATGAGCAGTTCTTC
TRBV7-2	TRBJ2-7	.	TRBD2	CASSFTSGAYEQYF	TGTGCCAGCAGCTTTACTAGCGGGGCCTACGAGCAGTACTTC
TRBV6-1	TRBJ1-2	.	.	CASSEGLSGVGYGYTF	TGTGCCAGCAGTGAAGGGCTAAGCGGGGTAGGGTATGGCTACACCTTC
TRBV27	TRBJ2-7	.	TRBD1	CASSLQGAYEQYF	TGTGCCAGCAGTCTGCAGGGGGCCTACGAGCAGTACTTC
TRBV10-3	TRBJ1-2	.	.	CATSSYGYTF	TGTGCCACCTCCTCCTATGGCTACACCTTC
TRBV5-8	TRBJ1-1	.	.	CASSLPPEAFF	TGTGCCAGCAGCTTGCCCCCTGAAGCTTTCTTT
TRBV13	TRBJ2-1	.	TRBD1	CASSPGTADQLNNEQFF	TGTGCCAGCAGCCCAGGGACAGCCGACCAGCTTAACAATGAGCAGTTCTTC
TRBV30	TRBJ1-1	.	.	CAWTSPAAGDTEAFF	TGTGCCTGGACCTCCCCTGCCGCAGGGGACACTGAAGCTTTCTTT
TRBV27	TRBJ2-1	.	.	CASSLGKAVAYNEQFF	TGTGCCAGCAGTTTGGGTAAGGCCGTGGCCTACAATGAGCAGTTCTTC
TRBV6-5	TRBJ2-5	once	TRBD1	CASSYLGTVQETQYF	TGTGCCAGCAGTTACCTTGGGACAGTCCAAGAGACCCAGTACTTC
TRBV6-6	TRBJ2-5	.	TRBD1	CASSYSTEGAGETQYF	TGTGCCAGCAGTTACTCGACAGAGGGGGCGGGAGAGACCCAGTACTTC